This section outlines one TCR beta chain sequence together with its context. This record comes from a study of blood T cell repertoires in COVID-19. Background on the study: Both acute and convalescent COVID-19 samples were obtained from the United States, Italy and Spain. In each case, the material was cDNA or gDNA derived from T cells, B-cell-depleted T cells, or PBMCs.

In the original analysis: Reference gene primer amplification yielded estimated nucleated cell counts. This table comes from immunoSEQ multiplex PCR, and its TCRdb copy is limited to in-frame clones, with some not included. D and trimming come from the DNA, and the V and J calls and clone size come from that table. The sample includes about 69,000 clones, 65% to 85% of them seen just once. The sequenced sample consisted of peripheral blood. This receptor was taken from a man aged 55 to 70 with acute or convalescent COVID-19.

As DNA, the CDR3 is TGCGCCAGCAGCCACATTAGCGGGGGGGCATCCGGGGAGCTGTTTTTT. Residues: CASSHISGGASGELFF. The chain combines TRBV4-3 with TRBJ2-2; 11 nucleotides align to TRBD2. CDR1 LGHNA and CDR2 YSLEER come from the germline V gene. The CDR3 sequence is 16 residues long. J was trimmed by 6 bases and V by 3 bases; bases with no gene match: 6.